Shown below are 31 T cell receptor beta chains from a single sample sequenced in a study of blood T cell repertoires in COVID-19. TCRdb's copy holds only in-frame clones and misses some; the assay was immunoSEQ multiplex PCR. This table has fewer than 350,000 clones, 88% appearing once. Sequences were obtained from PBMCs or T cells enriched from blood (not recorded which). The source of these receptors is a woman aged 30 to 39 who had been exposed to COVID-19.

This clone came up once. This rearrangement joins TRBV28 to TRBJ1-2; weak D call: TRBD1 (6 bases). The CDR3 is made up of 15 amino acids. From germline, CDR1 is MDHEN and CDR2 SYDVKM. Between the trimmed V and J ends, which lost 5 bases and 7 bases, there was a span of 20 bases. CDR3 in DNA: TGTGCCAGCAGTCGCGACGACAGGATCTTGCCTGGCTACACCTTC. Translating gives CASSRDDRILPGYTF.

The chain has TRBV18 and TRBJ2-3; 9 positions match TRBD2. With V trimmed by 5 bases and J by 6 bases, 12 bases remained unmatched. Germline values: CDR1 KGHSH, CDR2 LQKENI. This CDR3 comprises 16 residues. The CDR3 region is CASSSLAGGSADTQYF. CDR3 in DNA: TGTGCCAGCTCATCGCTGGCGGGAGGGAGTGCGGATACGCAGTATTTT.

The chain links TRBV7-2 to TRBJ2-5; tentative D call: TRBD1 (6 bases). Germline V CDR1 and CDR2: SGHTA, FQGNSA. The V and J ends lost 4 bases and 3 bases respectively, with 15 bases between them. The CDR3 extends over 15 amino acids. The DNA for the CDR3 is TGTGCCAGCAGCTCACCCACGAGGACAGAAGAGACCCAGTACTTC. Translating it yields CASSSPTRTEETQYF.

The rearrangement links TRBV29-1 to TRBJ2-7; D is perhaps TRBD1 (6 bases). Germline V lookup: CDR1 SQVTM, CDR2 ANQGSEA. The CDR3 extends over 13 amino acids. V lost 1 base and J lost 4, with 11 bases in between. The CDR3 sequence: CSVEVGAKYEQYF. DNA for the CDR3: TGCAGCGTTGAAGTGGGGGCTAAATACGAGCAGTACTTC.

This chain uses TRBV11-2 with TRBJ1-5; 7 bases map to TRBD1. There are 14 residues in the CDR3. V shed 0 bases and J 6 bases; nucleotides not matched to a gene: 2. Germline loops: CDR1 SGHAT, CDR2 FQNNGV. This chain's CDR3 is CASSLEAGGQPQHF. The DNA of the CDR3 is TGTGCCAGCAGCTTAGAGGCAGGGGGTCAGCCCCAGCATTTT. The whole variable domain, filled in from reference TRBV11-2 and TRBJ1-5, reads EAGVAQSPRYKIIEKRQSVAFWCNPISGHATLYWYQQILGQGPKLLIQFQNNGVVDDSQLPKDRFSAERLKGVDSTLKIQPAKLEDSAVYLCASSLEAGGQPQHFGDGTRLSIL.

The chain links TRBV19 to TRBJ2-1; D gene unclear. This CDR3 comprises 14 residues. V dropped 6 bases and J dropped 0 bases, with 9 bases sitting between them. Germline CDR1 is LNHDA and CDR2 is SQIVND (reference sequence). The CDR3 sequence: CASRIRSSYNEQFF. The CDR3 nucleotides read TGTGCCAGTAGAATCCGTAGCTCCTACAATGAGCAGTTCTTC.

The chain couples TRBV28 to TRBJ2-2; 9 positions agree with TRBD1. This CDR3 contains 14 residues. Germline V gene sequence: CDR1 MDHEN, CDR2 SYDVKM. The CDR3 reads CAIQGARNTGELFF. DNA for the CDR3: TGTGCGATACAGGGGGCGCGTAACACCGGGGAGCTGTTTTTT.

The rearrangement links TRBV4-1 to TRBJ2-2, with 10 bases lining up with TRBD1. V lost 0 bases, J lost 3 bases, and 16 bases stayed unmatched. This CDR3 comprises 21 residues. Germline assignment: CDR1 MGHRA and CDR2 YSYEKL. CDR3 sequence reads: CASSQDRGTTKGTGDTGELFF. The DNA for the CDR3 is TGCGCCAGCAGCCAAGATAGGGGCACCACGAAAGGGACAGGGGACACCGGGGAGCTGTTTTTT.

CDR3 nucleotide sequence: TGTGCCAACCGGAGGGACAGGGGCACTTATAGCAATCAGCCCCAGCATTTT. Residues: CANRRDRGTYSNQPQHF. The chain couples TRBV7-9 to TRBJ1-5; 10 nucleotides line up with TRBD1. Germline CDR1 and CDR2: SEHNR and FQNEAQ (reference sequence). V shed 10 bases, J shed 0 bases, and the junction held 12 bases outside the gene matches. The CDR3 sequence is 17 residues long.

J is TRBJ1-4 and V is TRBV12-5, with 8 bases matching TRBD1. The CDR3 runs 14 residues. Germline V gene data show CDR1 as LGHNT and CDR2 as FRNRAP. With 3 bases clipped from V and 7 bases from J, the junction kept 4 bases outside the gene matches. The CDR3 protein is CASGFGQGGEKLFF. In DNA form, the CDR3 reads TGTGCTAGTGGTTTTGGACAGGGCGGTGAAAAACTGTTTTTT. Drawing the rest from reference TRBV12-5 and TRBJ1-4, the complete variable domain is DARVTQTPRHKVTEMGQEVTMRCQPILGHNTVFWYRQTMMQGLELLAYFRNRAPLDDSGMPKDRFSAEMPDATLATLKIQPSEPRDSAVYFCASGFGQGGEKLFFGSGTQLSVL.

This chain joins TRBV10-2 and TRBJ2-5, with 10 positions matching TRBD2. The CDR3 runs 14 residues. The V gene's germline CDR1 is WSHSY and CDR2 SAAADI. Unmatched junction bases numbered 6, after V lost 6 bases and J lost 5 bases. CDR3 in amino acids: CASSTGTSAETQYF. The CDR3 nucleotides read TGCGCCAGCAGCACCGGGACTAGCGCCGAGACCCAGTACTTC.

This rearrangement joins TRBV23-1 to TRBJ1-5; TRBD1 matches 7 bases. TRBV23-1 is annotated as an ORF whose role is uncertain. Losses at the gene ends were 10 bases for V and 7 bases for J; bases not matched to a gene: 13. The CDR3 has 14 amino acids. The CDR3 nucleotides are TGCGCCACCTACCTCAGGGGGGCGGGCCAGCCCCAGCATTTT. This gives the protein CATYLRGAGQPQHF.

The chain links TRBV9 to TRBJ2-3; maybe TRBD2 (5 bases). CDR3 size: 17 residues. CDR1 is SGDLS, CDR2 YYNGEE, per germline. The ends were cut back, 1 base at V and 1 base at J, with 16 bases in the middle. CDR3 DNA sequence: TGTGCCAGCAGCGTAAGGGAGTCCACTGCCGGCACAGATACGCAGTATTTT. Translated: CASSVRESTAGTDTQYF. The whole variable domain, remainder taken from reference TRBV9 and TRBJ2-3, is DSGVTQTPKHLITATGQRVTLRCSPRSGDLSVYWYQQSLDQGLQFLIQYYNGEERAKGNILERFSAQQFPDLHSELNLSSLELGDSALYFCASSVRESTAGTDTQYFGPGTRLTVL.

This chain links TRBV28 with TRBJ2-6, with D possibly being TRBD2 (5 bases). The germline V and J ends were trimmed by 3 bases and 0 bases, with 9 bases remaining between them. This CDR3 spans 16 amino acids. CDR1 is MDHEN and CDR2 is SYDVKM in the germline V gene. This chain's CDR3 is CASSFEGSSGANVLTF. As DNA, the CDR3 is TGTGCCAGCAGTTTTGAGGGTTCCTCTGGGGCCAACGTCCTGACTTTC. The full variable domain, rest sourced from reference TRBV28 and TRBJ2-6, is DVKVTQSSRYLVKRTGEKVFLECVQDMDHENMFWYRQDPGLGLRLIYFSYDVKMKEKGDIPEGYSVSREKKERFSLILESASTNQTSMYLCASSFEGSSGANVLTFGAGSRLTVL.

The rearrangement links TRBV6-5 to TRBJ1-1; TRBD1 might be the D (5 bases). Trimming shortened V by 8 bases and J by 11 bases, and 15 bases separated the two germline ends. The CDR3 loop spans 11 amino acids. The germline CDR1 and CDR2 sequences are MNHEY and SVGAGI. CDR3 protein: CASVVRGWAFF. The CDR3 DNA is TGTGCCAGCGTGGTCCGGGGGTGGGCTTTCTTT.

The chain is built from TRBV18 and TRBJ2-3; D uncertain. The germline gives CDR1 KGHSH, CDR2 LQKENI. The V and J ends lost 1 base and 4 bases respectively, with 6 bases between them. This CDR3 region has 13 residues. The CDR3 nucleotides are TGTGCCAGCTCACCACAGACTTCAGATACGCAGTATTTT. Protein sequence: CASSPQTSDTQYF.

V gene TRBV2 combines with J gene TRBJ2-1; D unresolved. The ends were cut back, 1 base at V and 9 bases at J, with 19 bases in the middle. This CDR3 is 16 amino acids long. Germline CDR1 is SNHLY and CDR2 is FYNNEI. The CDR3 region is CASSEVIPQENSEQFF. The CDR3 nucleotides are TGTGCCAGCAGTGAAGTGATACCCCAGGAAAACAGTGAGCAGTTCTTC.

The chain recombines TRBV27 with TRBJ1-1, with 8 positions matching TRBD1. CDR3 length: 14 amino acids. The V segment lost 2 bases and the J segment 4 bases; nucleotides outside the gene matches: 3. Germline V gene sequence: CDR1 MNHEY, CDR2 SMNVEV (reference sequence). The DNA of the CDR3 is TGTGCCAGCAGTTTAGGCAGGGGGCTCACTGAAGCTTTCTTT. This codes for CASSLGRGLTEAFF.

The chain links TRBV24-1 to TRBJ1-2; 8 nucleotides match TRBD1. Trimming took 1 base from V and 4 from J; bases not matched to a gene: 4. The V gene's germline CDR1 is KGHDR and CDR2 SFDVKD. CDR3 length equals 15 residues. The CDR3 DNA sequence: TGTGCCACCAGTGATTTTGGACAGGGACTCTATGGCTACACCTTC. This encodes CATSDFGQGLYGYTF.

The chain couples TRBV4-1 to TRBJ1-1, with a weak D call TRBD1 (6 bases). The CDR3 has 15 residues. Germline V lookup: CDR1 MGHRA, CDR2 YSYEKL. V was cut by 2 bases and J by 4 bases, with 14 bases left in between. CDR3 residues: CASSQQKGGGTEAFF. CDR3 DNA sequence: TGCGCCAGCAGCCAACAGAAGGGGGGGGGCACTGAAGCTTTCTTT.

V gene TRBV7-6 combines with J gene TRBJ2-2, with 7 bases aligning to TRBD2. In germline, CDR1 is SGHVS, CDR2 FNYEAQ. Losses at the gene ends were 1 base for V and 7 bases for J; bases not matched to a gene: 9. This CDR3 is 16 amino acids long. The CDR3 DNA follows: TGTGCCAGCAGCTTAGTGTACGGGAGGTCAAACGGGGAGCTGTTTTTT. Translated: CASSLVYGRSNGELFF.

The gene calls are TRBV3-1 (or the pseudogene TRBV3-2) and TRBJ1-1, with D perhaps matching TRBD1 (5 bases). This CDR3 has 14 residues. V shed 1 base and J shed 4 bases, with 10 bases lying between them. Germline loops: CDR1 LGHDT, CDR2 YNNKEL (reference sequence). Written as DNA, the CDR3 is TGTGCCAGCAGCCAAGTGTCAGGGTTCACTGAAGCTTTCTTT. It translates to CASSQVSGFTEAFF.

This clone was seen a handful of times. The chain has TRBV12-3 or TRBV12-4 and TRBJ1-1, with D unclear. The V end lost 6 bases, the J end lost 6 bases, and 8 bases lay between the germline ends. The CDR3 has 11 residues. CDR3 bases: TGTGCCAGCAGGGCGGGTTCTGAAGCTTTCTTT. It yields the protein CASRAGSEAFF.

This chain uses TRBV7-9 with TRBJ1-1, with D hard to call. V gave up 5 bases and J gave up 11 bases, with 18 bases separating them. Looked up from germline, CDR1 is SEHNR and CDR2 is FQNEAQ (reference sequence). This CDR3 spans 13 amino acids. The CDR3 DNA follows: TGTGCCAGCAGCCGCCCCCCGAGGTCGGAGGCTTTCTTT. It translates to CASSRPPRSEAFF.

The rearrangement joins TRBV19 to TRBJ1-2; 10 positions agree with TRBD1. The CDR3 contains 14 residues. Per germline, CDR1 LNHDA and CDR2 SQIVND (reference sequence). V was pared by 10 bases and J by 4 bases, with 9 bases of the junction left unmatched. The chain's CDR3 is CATSGDRGAYGYTF. The CDR3 DNA reads TGTGCCACTAGCGGGGACAGGGGCGCCTATGGCTACACCTTC.

This rearrangement joins TRBV18 to TRBJ2-5; D unclear. V dropped 2 bases and J dropped 0 bases, with 4 bases sitting between them. This CDR3 is built from 13 residues. Germline V gives CDR1 KGHSH, CDR2 LQKENI. The CDR3 loop reads CASSPTNQETQYF. The CDR3 coding sequence is TGTGCCAGCTCACCAACTAACCAAGAGACCCAGTACTTC. The variable domain in full, with the rest retrieved from reference TRBV18 and TRBJ2-5, is NAGVMQNPRHLVRRRGQEARLRCSPMKGHSHVYWYRQLPEEGLKFMVYLQKENIIDESGMPKERFSAEFPKEGPSILRIQQVVRGDSAAYFCASSPTNQETQYFGPGTRLLVL.

The rearrangement uses TRBV5-1 and TRBJ1-6; tentative D call: TRBD1 (5 bases). CDR3 length: 14 residues. Trimming shortened V by 2 bases and J by 7 bases, and 10 bases separated the two germline ends. In germline, CDR1 is SGHRS, CDR2 YFSETQ. The CDR3 sequence: CASSFARVNSPLHF. The CDR3 DNA reads TGCGCCAGCAGCTTCGCCAGGGTCAATTCACCCCTCCACTTT. Combining the CDR3 with reference TRBV5-1 and TRBJ1-6 gives the whole variable domain KAGVTQTPRYLIKTRGQQVTLSCSPISGHRSVSWYQQTPGQGLQFLFEYFSETQRNKGNFPGRFSGRQFSNSRSEMNVSTLELGDSALYLCASSFARVNSPLHFGNGTRLTVT.

This sequence joins TRBV10-3 and TRBJ2-5; D gene ambiguous. The CDR3 has 13 amino acids. Germline assignment: CDR1 ENHRY and CDR2 SYGVKD. V lost 2 bases and J 5 bases, leaving 9 bases between the germline ends. This CDR3 is CAISEIIEETQYF. As DNA, the CDR3 is TGTGCCATCAGTGAGATAATAGAGGAGACCCAGTACTTC.

This chain links TRBV12-5 with TRBJ1-5; perhaps TRBD1 as D (5 bases). The germline V gene has CDR1 LGHNT and CDR2 FRNRAP. The CDR3 runs to 14 residues. V lost 3 bases and J 0 bases, leaving 6 bases between the germline ends. In DNA form, the CDR3 reads TGTGCTAGTGGTTTCGGGGGTAGCAATCAGCCCCAGCATTTT. Its translation is CASGFGGSNQPQHF.

This clone was recorded once. Other DNA sequences in the sample encode the same CDR3. The chain carries TRBV19 and TRBJ1-5; 8 bases are shared with TRBD1. This CDR3 has 14 residues. V dropped 9 bases and J dropped 2; count of bases not matched to a gene: 6. Germline V gene lookup returns CDR1 LNHDA and CDR2 SQIVND (reference sequence). The CDR3, as DNA: TGTGCCAGCACCGGACAGGGAGGCAATCAGCCCCAGCATTTT. Translation gives CASTGQGGNQPQHF.

Note on this clone: This same CDR3 is encoded by further DNA sequences in the sample. The genes are TRBV7-9 and TRBJ1-5, with D possibly being TRBD1 (5 bases). The V gene's germline CDR1 is SEHNR and CDR2 FQNEAQ (reference sequence). There are 13 residues in the CDR3. Deletions cut 1 base from V and 7 bases from J, with 8 bases between. The CDR3 is CASSLGQGQPQHF. CDR3 DNA sequence: TGTGCCAGCAGCTTAGGGCAGGGACAGCCCCAGCATTTT.